These 23 T cell receptor beta chains came from one sample sequenced in a study of regulatory T cells in long-lasting Graves disease. Time point of the sample: persistent/refractory GD, antithyroid drugs over 5 years with positive TRAb. From PBMCs, RNA was extracted and then used to make the TCR library. With iRepertoire HTBI primers and Arm-PCR of CDR3 regions, TCR beta libraries were built. MiXCR, applied by TCRdb to the multiplex PCR reads, yields one record per CDR3 protein. The repertoire holds 360,000 or so distinct CDR3 sequences, with approximately 23% as singletons. The sequences come from peripheral blood mononuclear cells (PBMCs), collected when the disease was refractory, from a patient treated with antithyroid drugs. Receptors originate from a woman aged 40-49 years with Graves disease.

This clonotype came up many times. The V call is TRBV2, the J call TRBJ1-1, with 7 nucleotides matching TRBD1. V dropped 4 bases and J dropped 5; count of bases not matched to a gene: 7. CDR3 length equals 14 residues. CDR1 SNHLY and CDR2 FYNNEI come from the germline V gene. The CDR3 nucleotides are TGTGCCAGCAGTGTCTCCAGGGGGATAACTGAAGCTTTCTTT. Protein sequence: CASSVSRGITEAFF.

This clonotype was seen only a few times. The chain employs TRBV7-6 and TRBJ1-1; D is unclear. This CDR3 is built from 13 residues. With 0 bases removed from V and 4 bases from J, the gap between germline ends came to 6 bases. In germline, CDR1 is SGHVS, CDR2 FNYEAQ. The CDR3 here is CASSLATPTEAFF. CDR3 DNA: TGTGCCAGCAGCTTAGCAACACCCACTGAAGCTTTCTTT.

A word on this clonotype: A much larger clone lies a single base off, so this may be a read error. CDR3 DNA sequence: TGTGCCAGCAGATATCTCGGACAGGGAAACACTGGAGCTTTCTTT. This encodes CASRYLGQGNTGAFF. This sequence joins TRBV12-3 or TRBV12-4 and TRBJ1-1; the match to TRBD1 covers 8 bases. The CDR3 runs 15 residues.

V usage is TRBV6-1 and J usage is TRBJ1-5; D is unclear. Between the trimmed V and J ends, which lost 2 bases and 0 bases, there was a span of 8 bases. CDR1 is MNHNS and CDR2 is SASEGT in the germline V gene. The CDR3 runs 15 residues. The CDR3 loop reads CASSEWQDSNQPQHF. The CDR3 coding sequence is TGTGCCAGCAGTGAATGGCAGGATAGCAATCAGCCCCAGCATTTT.

With regard to this clonotype: A single base separates this from a much larger clone, so it may be a read error. The chain couples TRBV28 to TRBJ1-5; 9 nucleotides agree with TRBD1. The CDR3 has 14 amino acids. Germline V lookup: CDR1 MDHEN, CDR2 SYDVKM. V was clipped by 9 bases and J by 4 bases; unmatched bases: 7. In DNA, the CDR3 is TGTGCCAGTACTCACAGGGGGCGGAATCAGCCCCAGCATTTT. Translated, it gives CASTHRGRNQPQHF.

In its sample, this clonotype was seen many times. The chain employs TRBV28 and TRBJ1-6; tentative D call: TRBD1 (5 bases). CDR1 and CDR2 (germline): MDHEN, SYDVKM. The CDR3 has 15 residues. The V gene lost 6 bases and the J gene lost 9 bases, with 18 bases spanning the gap. In DNA, the CDR3 is TGTGCCAGCAGCCCTGGGGGTTATAGGGTTTCACCCCTCCACTTT. Its translation is CASSPGGYRVSPLHF.

This clonotype appeared a few times. The chain carries TRBV13 and TRBJ2-7, with no clear D. The CDR3 totals 15 residues. Trimming stripped 5 bases from V and 0 bases from J, with 14 bases between. The V gene's germline CDR1 is PRHDT and CDR2 FYEKMQ (reference sequence). CDR3 loop: CASSMRDMPSYEQYF. The DNA of the CDR3 is TGTGCCAGCAGCATGAGAGACATGCCCTCCTACGAGCAGTACTTC.

V and J are TRBV28 and TRBJ2-7; 7 nucleotides line up with TRBD2. The CDR3 is 17 amino acids. V shed 6 bases and J 3 bases; nucleotides not matched to a gene: 17. The germline CDR1 and CDR2 sequences are MDHEN and SYDVKM. CDR3 DNA sequence: TGTGCCAGCAGCCAAGCCGCTAGCGGCCGAAGGGGCTACGAGCAGTACTTC. This encodes CASSQAASGRRGYEQYF.

The sample holds many counts of this clonotype. The V and J genes are TRBV28 and TRBJ2-7, with D uncertain. Germline assignment: CDR1 MDHEN and CDR2 SYDVKM. The CDR3 covers 12 residues. The V end lost 3 bases, the J end lost 7 bases, and 10 bases lay between the germline ends. CDR3 bases: TGTGCCAGCAGTTTTGAAGGGTGGGAGCAGTACTTC. It codes for CASSFEGWEQYF.

Turning to this clonotype: This may arise from a read error, as a much more abundant clone is one base away. Here the CDR3 omits its conserved ending phenylalanine or tryptophan, so a read error is the likely source. This chain links TRBV6-1 with TRBJ1-5, with 9 bases matching TRBD1. The germline gives CDR1 MNHNS, CDR2 SASEGT. The V and J ends lost 6 bases and 6 bases, in that order; junction bases with no gene match: 9. This CDR3 region has 15 residues. The CDR3 DNA is TGTGCCAGCAGATCGACAGGGGGAGTAAGTCAGCCCCAGCATCTT. As protein: CASRSTGGVSQPQHL.

This clonotype showed up just a few times. J is TRBJ2-7 and V is TRBV29-1; no clear D. The germline V gene has CDR1 SQVTM and CDR2 ANQGSEA. The CDR3 contains 14 residues. Trimming took off 1 base at V and 1 base at J, with 11 bases between the two ends. The CDR3 DNA is TGCAGCGTTGAAGTACGCTCCCTATCCTACGAGCAGTACTTC. It is translated as CSVEVRSLSYEQYF.

Ten or more counts support this clonotype. V and J are TRBV28 and TRBJ2-5; TRBD2 matches 9 bases. The CDR3 has 18 amino acids. The trim removed 2 bases at V and 0 bases at J, leaving 10 bases unmatched. Germline CDR1 is MDHEN and CDR2 is SYDVKM. CDR3 in DNA: TGTGCCAGCAGTTTAACGGCTAGCGGGACTTTGTACCAAGAGACCCAGTACTTC. Translated: CASSLTASGTLYQETQYF.

This clonotype was counted at least ten times. The gene calls are TRBV20-1 and TRBJ2-7; D gene uncertain. Per the germline V gene, CDR1 is DFQATT and CDR2 is SNEGSKA (reference sequence). The V gene lost 6 bases and the J gene lost 4 bases, with 13 bases spanning the gap. The CDR3 contains 12 residues. CDR3 nucleotides: TGCAGTGCCACTACATCGGCATACGAGCAGTACTTC. Protein: CSATTSAYEQYF.

This clonotype was picked up a small number of times. J is TRBJ1-1 and V is TRBV3-1, with a possible D match to TRBD1 (6 bases). Trimming left V 0 bases short and J 2 bases short, with 19 bases between. Germline loops: CDR1 LGHDT, CDR2 YNNKEL (reference sequence). There are 18 residues in the CDR3. In DNA form, the CDR3 reads TGTGCCAGCAGCCAAGATGTGATAAGGGGGGAGGAAAACACTGAAGCTTTCTTT. Amino acid sequence: CASSQDVIRGEENTEAFF.

The genes are TRBV28 and TRBJ1-5; the D gene is possibly TRBD1 (5 bases). CDR3 length equals 16 residues. CDR1 and CDR2 (germline): MDHEN, SYDVKM. V was shortened by 7 bases and J by 4 bases, with 20 bases between the two germline ends. CDR3 region: CASKYERWGKNQPQHF. The CDR3 DNA is TGTGCCAGCAAGTATGAACGCTGGGGGAAAAATCAGCCCCAGCATTTT.

This clonotype was seen a few times. Just one base apart from a much larger clone, this may be a read error. This CDR3 is CASRAGCDEQYF. CDR3 nucleotide sequence: TGTGCCAGCAGAGCAGGGTGCGACGAGCAGTACTTC. This rearrangement joins TRBV28 to TRBJ2-7; a possible D gene is TRBD1 (5 bases). V lost 6 bases to trimming and J lost 5 bases, with 11 bases between them. CDR1 and CDR2 (germline): MDHEN, SYDVKM. The CDR3 sequence is 12 residues long. Full variable domain (rest looked up from reference TRBV28 and TRBJ2-7): DVKVTQSSRYLVKRTGEKVFLECVQDMDHENMFWYRQDPGLGLRLIYFSYDVKMKEKGDIPEGYSVSREKKERFSLILESASTNQTSMYLCASRAGCDEQYFGPGTRLTVT.

This clonotype has a handful of counts. This sequence joins TRBV19 and TRBJ2-2; tentative D call: TRBD2 (6 bases). The CDR3 length is 14 residues. Germline values: CDR1 LNHDA, CDR2 SQIVND (reference sequence). V was clipped by 3 bases and J by 3 bases, with 8 bases between them. CDR3: CASSIPGDTGELFF. The CDR3 region has the DNA TGTGCCAGTAGTATCCCGGGAGACACCGGGGAGCTGTTTTTT.

This clonotype came up many times. The chain joins TRBV28 to TRBJ2-4, with 7 bases aligning to TRBD2. CDR1 and CDR2 from the germline V gene are MDHEN and SYDVKM. Germline trimming cut 5 bases from V and 3 bases from J; bases unmatched to any gene: 4. The CDR3 contains 14 residues. CDR3 bases: TGTGCCAGCAGTCCCCGGGACTACAAAAACATTCAGTACTTC. It is translated as CASSPRDYKNIQYF.

In its sample, this clonotype was seen many times. The chain links TRBV29-1 to TRBJ1-1, with D maybe TRBD1 (6 bases). The germline gives CDR1 SQVTM, CDR2 ANQGSEA. This CDR3 spans 12 amino acids. V shed 3 bases and J shed 3 bases, with 8 bases lying between them. CDR3 nucleotides: TGCAGCGTTGACGAGGGGGACACTGAAGCTTTCTTT. This encodes CSVDEGDTEAFF.

This clonotype occurred many times. A read error is possible here, since a much larger clone lies one base away. The rearrangement uses TRBV28 and TRBJ1-1; D possibly corresponds to TRBD1 (6 bases). The CDR3 contains 15 residues. CDR1 and CDR2 from the germline V gene are MDHEN and SYDVKM. The CDR3 sequence: CANSSPGTRNTEAFF. In DNA, the CDR3 is TGTGCCAACAGTTCCCCCGGGACAAGGAACACTGAAGCTTTCTTT.

In its sample, this clonotype was seen many times. The chain joins TRBV5-4 to TRBJ2-2; D unresolved. The CDR3 consists of 16 residues. CDR1 and CDR2 (germline): SGHNT, YYREEE (reference sequence). V was clipped by 3 bases and J by 3 bases, with 15 bases between them. CDR3 bases: TGTGCCAGCAGCTCCTGGCAAGGTCGGGACACCGGGGAGCTGTTTTTT. It specifies CASSSWQGRDTGELFF.

The chain is built from TRBV24-1 and TRBJ2-5; D ambiguous. Deletions cut 1 base from V and 1 base from J, with 6 bases between. Germline V gene data show CDR1 as KGHDR and CDR2 as SFDVKD. This CDR3 is built from 14 residues. CDR3 sequence (DNA): TGTGCCACCAGTGATTTCAGGATCCAAGAGACCCAGTACTTC. It specifies CATSDFRIQETQYF.

The chain has TRBV13 and TRBJ2-1; 7 bases align to TRBD2. V trimming: 0 bases; J trimming: 6 bases; junction bases outside the gene matches: 11. This CDR3 spans 17 amino acids. Looked up from germline, CDR1 is PRHDT and CDR2 is FYEKMQ (reference sequence). The CDR3 DNA reads as TGTGCCAGCAGCTTAGGGCTAGCGGAGGCCGTCCGCAATGAGCAGTTCTTC. This translates into CASSLGLAEAVRNEQFF.